This T cell receptor beta chain was documented in a study of blood T cell repertoires in COVID-19. Recovered status applied to Cohort 3 donors who had two consecutive negative PCRs. It also applied to those with clearance or with symptom resolution. This table comes from immunoSEQ multiplex PCR, and its TCRdb copy is limited to in-frame clones, with some not included. Seen here are approximately 270,000 clones, roughly 90% observed once, and the top ten hold approximately 2%. Trimming removed 4 bases at V and 1 base at J, with 12 bases between. Germline CDR1 reads SGHTS; CDR2 reads YDEGEE. The CDR3 length is 15 residues.

The sequenced sample consisted of PBMCs or T cells enriched from blood (not recorded which). The genes are TRBV5-8 and TRBJ1-5, with a possible D match to TRBD1 (6 bases). This sequence originates from a woman in her fifties or sixties who had recovered from COVID-19. Here the CDR3 DNA reads TGTGCCAGCAGCAAAGGACAGATGAGCAATCAGCCCCAGCATTTT. Protein sequence: CASSKGQMSNQPQHF. The full variable domain, rest sourced from reference TRBV5-8 and TRBJ1-5, is EAGVTQSPTHLIKTRGQQATLRCSPISGHTSVYWYQQALGLGLQFLLWYDEGEERNRGNFPPRFSGRQFPNYSSELNVNALELEDSALYLCASSKGQMSNQPQHFGDGTRLSIL.